One sample yielded the 7 T cell receptor beta chains listed below, sequenced in a study of esophageal squamous cell carcinoma under preoperative chemotherapy. Time point described: after preoperative PTX-NDP chemotherapy. From the PCR reads, TCRdb called clonotypes with MiXCR, one entry per CDR3 protein. The sample yields roughly 20,000 distinct CDR3 sequences, around 45% seen once. This material was collected from a patient given preoperative chemotherapy. These receptors were taken from a human donor with esophageal squamous cell carcinoma. The donor label of this sample is uncertain.

This clonotype was picked up many times. The chain carries TRBV6-5 and TRBJ2-3; D may be TRBD2 (5 bases). Germline CDR1 reads MNHEY; CDR2 reads SVGAGI. The CDR3 length is 15 residues. V lost 2 bases to trimming and J lost 6 bases, with 15 bases between them. The CDR3, as DNA: TGTGCCAGCAGTTACCTGGAGTCTAGCCGGGATACGCAGTATTTT. Residues: CASSYLESSRDTQYF.

This chain joins TRBV6-1 and TRBJ2-4, with TRBD1 matching over 7 bases. Germline V gene lookup returns CDR1 MNHNS and CDR2 SASEGT. V shed 9 bases, J shed 6 bases, and the junction held 5 bases outside the gene matches. The CDR3 covers 12 residues. The CDR3, as DNA: TGTGCCAGGGGCTGGGACAGAAACATTCAGTACTTC. It is translated as CARGWDRNIQYF.

This CDR3 reads CAISESGGNNEQYF. CDR3 in DNA: TGTGCCATCAGTGAAAGCGGGGGGAACAATGAGCAGTACTTC. The chain employs TRBV10-3 and TRBJ2-5; 9 bases are a match to TRBD2. The V gene end was trimmed by 3 bases and the J gene end by 11 bases; junction bases not matched to a gene: 10. Germline assignment: CDR1 ENHRY and CDR2 SYGVKD. The CDR3 is made up of 14 amino acids.

The CDR3 region is CASSLVRVVNDEQFF. In DNA, the CDR3 is TGTGCCAGCAGCTTAGTCCGCGTAGTTAACGATGAGCAGTTCTTC. This chain uses TRBV7-8 with TRBJ2-1; the D is unclear. The CDR3 loop spans 15 amino acids. CDR1 and CDR2 (germline): SGHVS, FQNEAQ. Trimming shortened V by 1 base and J by 8 bases, and 15 bases separated the two germline ends.

Many counts were recorded for this clonotype. This chain links TRBV27 with TRBJ1-4; D is ambiguous. V was cut by 5 bases and J by 7 bases, with 23 bases left in between. CDR1 and CDR2 (germline): MNHEY, SMNVEV (reference sequence). This CDR3 spans 17 amino acids. In nucleotides, the CDR3 is TGTGCCAGCAGTCCTTACAGCGTGGGCCCCCGGGGTGAAAAACTGTTTTTT. It is translated as CASSPYSVGPRGEKLFF.

The table lists this clonotype with a few counts. Its ends do not fully match the called genes, so a read error is possible. V gene TRBV7-3 combines with J gene TRBJ2-3; D is unclear. The CDR3 has 13 residues. Germline V gene sequence: CDR1 SGHTA, CDR2 FQGTGA. The CDR3 reads CASSPDNPDTQYF. CDR3 nucleotides: TGTGCCAGCAGCCCAGACAACCCAGATACTCAGTACTTT.

The chain links TRBV7-3 to TRBJ2-5; TRBD2 might be the D (7 bases). The germline V gene encodes CDR1 SGHTA and CDR2 FQGTGA. V was pared by 11 bases and J by 0 bases, with 19 bases between. The CDR3 has 15 amino acids. CDR3 amino acids: CAAGAGGRDQETQYF. CDR3 nucleotide sequence: TGTGCCGCGGGGGCTGGGGGCCGGGACCAAGAGACCCAGTACTTC. The full variable domain, its missing parts supplied by reference TRBV7-3 and TRBJ2-5, is GAGVSQTPSNKVTEKGKYVELRCDPISGHTALYWYRQSLGQGPEFLIYFQGTGAADDSGLPNDRFFAVRPEGSVSTLKIQRTERGDSAVYLCAAGAGGRDQETQYFGPGTRLLVL.